The entry below gives a single T cell receptor (beta chain) sequence along with its context. The sample comes from a study of T cells in Graves' hyperthyroidism and ophthalmopathy. The CDR3 regions of TCR beta were amplified from RNA transcripts. In the first-round RT-PCR of the TCR CDR3, the HTBI primer set was used. TCRdb independently ran MiXCR on the multiplex PCR reads; one entry per CDR3 protein. The sample lists 600,000 to 650,000 distinct CDR3 sequences, less than 25% occurring once. V lost 3 bases, J lost 5 bases, and 19 bases lay in between. In germline, CDR1 is SEHNR, CDR2 FQNEAQ (reference sequence). The CDR3 is made up of 17 amino acids. The PBMCs had their origin in 10 ml of fresh peripheral blood.

The chain joins TRBV7-9 to TRBJ2-2; D gene uncertain. The sequence came from a man aged 30 to 39 with Graves' ophthalmopathy. Sequencing used blood. CDR3 region: CASSFSPAIGLTGELFF. CDR3 coding DNA: TGTGCCAGCAGCTTTAGCCCGGCGATTGGGTTAACCGGGGAGCTGTTTTTT.